The 14 T cell receptor beta chains listed next were all sequenced from one sample in a study of cytomegalovirus exposure and HLA in healthy donors. Repertoires were generated with immunoSEQ multiplex PCR, while TCRdb's copy carries only in-frame clones and drops some. The sample contains some 60,000 clones, 90% to 97% of which appear only once. Sequenced: PBMCs. The receptors here all came from a man between 18 and 29 years old in good health and CMV-seronegative.

The chain couples TRBV4-2 to TRBJ2-1, with TRBD2 matching over 7 bases. With 4 bases clipped from V and 0 bases from J, the junction kept 6 bases outside the gene matches. CDR1 and CDR2 (germline): LGHNA, YNFKEQ. This CDR3 is built from 16 residues. The CDR3 DNA sequence: TGTGCCAGCAGCCTAATTAGCGGGCACTCCTACAATGAGCAGTTCTTC. It encodes CASSLISGHSYNEQFF.

This chain joins TRBV5-6 and TRBJ2-5, with 8 bases aligning to TRBD1. CDR1 is SGHDT, CDR2 YYEEEE, per germline. The CDR3 has 13 residues. Trimming cost V 4 bases and J 5 bases; bases outside gene matches: 4. The CDR3 is CASSPWTGETQYF. CDR3 bases: TGTGCCAGCAGCCCATGGACAGGGGAGACCCAGTACTTC. Drawing the rest from reference TRBV5-6 and TRBJ2-5, the complete variable domain is DAGVTQSPTHLIKTRGQQVTLRCSPKSGHDTVSWYQQALGQGPQFIFQYYEEEERQRGNFPDRFSGHQFPNYSSELNVNALLLGDSALYLCASSPWTGETQYFGPGTRLLVL.

This rearrangement joins TRBV10-3 to TRBJ1-1; 9 nucleotides align to TRBD1. The CDR3 loop spans 13 amino acids. Germline V CDR1 and CDR2: ENHRY, SYGVKD. V gave up 6 bases and J gave up 3 bases; unmatched junction bases: 2. The CDR3 DNA is TGTGCCATCAGCCGGGACAGGGACACTGAAGCTTTCTTT. It codes for CAISRDRDTEAFF.

This chain links TRBV28 with TRBJ1-2; 8 bases align to TRBD1. Trimming cost V 3 bases and J 2 bases; bases outside gene matches: 8. Germline V CDR1 and CDR2: MDHEN, SYDVKM. The CDR3 is 16 residues long. The CDR3 region has the DNA TGTGCCAGCAGTTTCACCGGGACAGGCCCCAACTATGGCTACACCTTC. Translation: CASSFTGTGPNYGYTF.

CDR3 loop: CASSPRDKYNEQFF. Written as DNA, the CDR3 is TGTGCCAGCAGCCCCCGGGACAAGTACAATGAGCAGTTCTTC. V and J are TRBV7-2 and TRBJ2-1, with D perhaps TRBD1 (6 bases). Trimming took 5 bases from V and 4 from J, leaving 12 bases between them. This CDR3 has 14 amino acids. Germline CDR1 reads SGHTA; CDR2 reads FQGNSA.

The V gene is TRBV28, the J gene TRBJ2-7; D is uncertain. V was pared by 3 bases and J by 7 bases, with 7 bases between. Germline-derived CDR1 and CDR2 are MDHEN and SYDVKM. This CDR3 is 11 amino acids long. The CDR3 DNA sequence: TGTGCCAGCAGTTTTGTCGGTGAGCAGTACTTC. Translation: CASSFVGEQYF.

The J gene is TRBJ2-7, the V gene TRBV5-1, with a tentative D call TRBD1 (7 bases). CDR1 and CDR2 from the germline V gene are SGHRS and YFSETQ. CDR3 size: 13 residues. Deletions cut 2 bases from V and 5 bases from J, with 11 bases between. The CDR3 sequence: CASSFQGEDEQYF. CDR3 nucleotide sequence: TGCGCCAGCAGCTTCCAGGGGGAGGACGAGCAGTACTTC.

This CDR3 reads CARWTSGRVEDEQFF. The CDR3 DNA reads TGTGCCAGATGGACTAGCGGGAGGGTAGAGGATGAGCAGTTCTTC. The gene calls are TRBV2 and TRBJ2-1, with 15 bases fitting TRBD2. CDR3 length: 15 residues. V lost 9 bases, J lost 8 bases, and 8 bases stayed unmatched. In germline, CDR1 is SNHLY, CDR2 FYNNEI.

CDR3 residues: CAGASGGFTDTQYF. The CDR3 DNA follows: TGTGCCGGAGCTAGCGGGGGATTCACAGATACGCAGTATTTT. V and J are TRBV30 and TRBJ2-3; 10 bases align to TRBD2. The CDR3 runs 14 residues. Trimming at V came to 8 bases and at J to 2 bases, leaving 7 bases not matched to a gene. CDR1 is GTSNPN, CDR2 SVGIG, per germline (reference sequence).

The chain couples TRBV5-1 to TRBJ1-2, with 10 bases aligning to TRBD1. CDR1 is SGHRS, CDR2 YFSETQ, per germline. V lost 4 bases, J lost 5 bases, and 14 bases stayed unmatched. The CDR3 contains 17 residues. DNA for the CDR3: TGCGCCAGCAGCCTAACACCCCGGGACAGGGGACAGTATGGCTACACCTTC. Translated: CASSLTPRDRGQYGYTF. The whole variable domain, remainder taken from reference TRBV5-1 and TRBJ1-2, is KAGVTQTPRYLIKTRGQQVTLSCSPISGHRSVSWYQQTPGQGLQFLFEYFSETQRNKGNFPGRFSGRQFSNSRSEMNVSTLELGDSALYLCASSLTPRDRGQYGYTFGSGTRLTVV.

V gene TRBV14 combines with J gene TRBJ2-5; the match to TRBD2 covers 7 bases. Looked up from germline, CDR1 is SGHDN and CDR2 is FVKESK. The CDR3 is made up of 13 amino acids. Losses at the gene ends were 4 bases for V and 3 bases for J; bases not matched to a gene: 2. The CDR3 region is CASSRLAEETQYF. The DNA for the CDR3 is TGTGCCAGCAGCCGACTAGCAGAAGAGACCCAGTACTTC.

This chain joins TRBV9 and TRBJ2-7; 8 positions agree with TRBD1. The V gene's germline CDR1 is SGDLS and CDR2 YYNGEE. This CDR3 is 16 amino acids long. The V gene end was trimmed by 3 bases and the J gene end by 2 bases; junction bases not matched to a gene: 10. DNA for the CDR3: TGTGCCAGCAGCGAAAATCCGGGACAGGAACCCTACGAGCAGTACTTC. It translates to CASSENPGQEPYEQYF.

This rearrangement joins TRBV28 to TRBJ2-5; weak D call: TRBD1 (6 bases). The germline V gene has CDR1 MDHEN and CDR2 SYDVKM. The germline V and J ends were trimmed by 6 bases and 5 bases, with 19 bases remaining between them. This CDR3 comprises 15 residues. Here the CDR3 reads CASSLSGTLGETQYF. The CDR3, as DNA: TGTGCCAGCAGCCTATCGGGGACACTCGGGGAGACCCAGTACTTC.

The chain links TRBV6-4 to TRBJ2-2; 11 bases line up with TRBD2. The ends lost 9 bases at V and 4 bases at J; junction bases unmatched: 13. CDR1 is MRHNA and CDR2 is SNTAGT in the germline V gene. The length of the CDR3 is 17 residues. Written as DNA, the CDR3 is TGTGCCAGGGCCTCTAGCGGGAGGTTTCTGGGCACCGGGGAGCTGTTTTTT. It is translated as CARASSGRFLGTGELFF.